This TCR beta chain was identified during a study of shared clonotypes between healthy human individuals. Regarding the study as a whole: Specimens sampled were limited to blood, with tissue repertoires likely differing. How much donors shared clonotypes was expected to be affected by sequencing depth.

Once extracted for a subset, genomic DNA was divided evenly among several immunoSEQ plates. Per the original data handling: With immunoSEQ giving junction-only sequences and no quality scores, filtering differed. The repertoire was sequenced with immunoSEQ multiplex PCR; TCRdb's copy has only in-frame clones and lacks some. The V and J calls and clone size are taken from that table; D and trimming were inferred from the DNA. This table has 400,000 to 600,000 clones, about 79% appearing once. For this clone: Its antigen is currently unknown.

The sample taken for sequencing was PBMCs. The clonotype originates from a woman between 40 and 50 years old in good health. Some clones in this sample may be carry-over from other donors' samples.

CDR3 protein: CASSAASGSSETQYF. For the CDR3, the DNA is TGCGCCAGCAGCGCGGCTAGCGGGAGCTCGGAGACCCAGTACTTC. The chain uses TRBV10-1 and TRBJ2-5; 10 bases are a match to TRBD2. The CDR3 loop spans 15 amino acids. The germline gives CDR1 WNHNN, CDR2 SYGVQD (reference sequence). V was clipped by 6 bases and J by 5 bases; unmatched bases: 9.